This TCR beta chain came from a study of CD8+CD57+ T cells in acquired aplastic anemia. CDR3 and TCR beta VDJ profiling relied on a genomic DNA template. TCRdb reprocessed the reads with MiXCR, giving one entry per CDR3 protein. Of some 200,000 distinct CDR3 sequences in the sample, under 55% were seen once. The length of the CDR3 is 15 residues. With 3 bases removed from V and 8 bases from J, the gap between germline ends came to 17 bases. CDR1 and CDR2 (germline): LNHNV, YYDKDF (reference sequence). As to this clonotype: Its antigen is undetermined.

It was patients with CD8+CD57+ cell expansion by flow cytometry who were chosen for sequencing. Study outcomes and limitations: About 30 shared CD8+ CDR3s appeared highly expressed within patients' immunodominant clones.

Sequencing was performed on sorted CD4+, CD8+, or CD8+CD57+ T cells (not recorded which) from PBMCs. V usage is TRBV15 and J usage is TRBJ2-1, with D perhaps TRBD1 (5 bases). The sequence came from a human donor with aplastic anemia. The CDR3 DNA reads as TGTGCCACCAGCAGCTTATACCAGGGAAGGGATGAGCAGTTCTTC. Residues: CATSSLYQGRDEQFF.